The subject of this entry is one T cell receptor beta chain. Data came from immunoSEQ multiplex PCR; TCRdb stores just in-frame clones and leaves some out. Found here are over 800,000 clones, 85% to 95% of them singletons; the top ten hold less than 25%. Naive CD8 cells were CD45RO-negative, positively selected for CCR7, excluding terminally differentiated effector memory CD45RA+ cells. The data were obtained in a study of shared clonotypes between healthy human individuals. Input material: naive CD8+ T cells sorted from blood. The sequence came from a man aged 25-45 years in good health.

The CDR3 region is CASSLIASGSAGQFF. The CDR3 coding sequence is TGTGCCAGCAGCTTAATCGCTAGCGGGAGCGCAGGGCAGTTCTTC. The chain recombines TRBV7-6 with TRBJ2-1, with TRBD2 matching over 10 bases. This CDR3 is 15 amino acids long. Germline CDR1 is SGHVS and CDR2 is FNYEAQ. V shed 2 bases, J shed 12 bases, and the junction held 10 bases outside the gene matches.